These 11 T cell receptor beta chains came from one sample sequenced in a study of patients and donors after allogeneic stem cell transplantation. MiXCR, applied by TCRdb to the RT-PCR reads, yields one record per CDR3 protein. The table records approximately 410,000 distinct CDR3 sequences, about a sixth of them present only once. Sequencing was performed on blood, either unsorted or a sorted T cell fraction (not recorded which). The receptors were sampled from a human donor who was either an allogeneic HSCT recipient or a stem cell or donor lymphocyte infusion donor (not recorded which). It is not recorded whose cells these are; they may come from a transplant donor.

The V gene is TRBV30, the J gene TRBJ1-1, with D perhaps matching TRBD1 (6 bases). Germline values: CDR1 GTSNPN, CDR2 SVGIG (reference sequence). V was cut by 4 bases and J by 6 bases, with 15 bases left in between. This CDR3 is 13 amino acids long. CDR3 DNA sequence: TGTGCCTGGAAATCCAGGGGAAAGGCTGAAGCTTTCTTT. This sequence encodes CAWKSRGKAEAFF.

The genes are TRBV20-1 and TRBJ2-7; 11 bases are a match to TRBD2. J gave up 7 bases and V 2 bases, and 13 bases lay outside the gene matches. This CDR3 comprises 16 residues. Germline V gene data show CDR1 as DFQATT and CDR2 as SNEGSKA (reference sequence). CDR3 nucleotides: TGCAGTGCTAGAAACTTAGGGCTAGCGGGAGGTTGGGAGCAGTACTTC. This gives the protein CSARNLGLAGGWEQYF.

This clonotype was seen a handful of times. This chain connects TRBV2 to TRBJ2-5; TRBD1 matches 8 bases. CDR1 is SNHLY and CDR2 is FYNNEI in the germline V gene. CDR3 size: 13 residues. Germline trimming cut 6 bases from V and 6 bases from J; bases unmatched to any gene: 6. DNA of the CDR3: TGTGCCAGCAGGTGGACAGGGAGGCAGACCCAGTACTTC. Translation: CASRWTGRQTQYF.

This clonotype was picked up many times. The gene calls are TRBV9 and TRBJ2-2, with TRBD2 matching 7 bases. V gave up 0 bases and J gave up 1 base; unmatched junction bases: 3. The CDR3 totals 16 residues. Germline assignment: CDR1 SGDLS and CDR2 YYNGEE. This CDR3 is CASSVERDLNTGELFF. In DNA, the CDR3 is TGTGCCAGCAGCGTAGAGCGGGACCTGAACACCGGGGAGCTGTTTTTT.

The table lists this clonotype with a few counts. This CDR3 is CASSLAGQGPQGEQYF. CDR3 coding DNA: TGCGCCAGCAGCTTGGCAGGACAGGGTCCCCAGGGCGAGCAGTACTTC. The gene calls are TRBV5-1 and TRBJ2-7, with 8 bases identical to TRBD1. Germline V gene data show CDR1 as SGHRS and CDR2 as YFSETQ. CDR3 size: 16 residues. With 0 bases clipped from V and 6 bases from J, the junction kept 11 bases outside the gene matches.

In this sample, this clonotype turned up a few times. The chain carries TRBV20-1 and TRBJ2-2, with 9 bases fitting TRBD1. Germline loops: CDR1 DFQATT, CDR2 SNEGSKA (reference sequence). This CDR3 is 14 amino acids long. The junction had 8 bases not matched to a gene; V was cut back by 6 bases and J by 6 bases. The CDR3 nucleotides are TGCAGTGCAAACAGGGGGCGGGGGTCCGGGGAGCTGTTTTTT. Its protein product is CSANRGRGSGELFF.

The rearrangement links TRBV20-1 to TRBJ2-3; D may be TRBD2 (7 bases). The V and J ends lost 0 bases and 2 bases respectively, with 15 bases between them. Germline V gene data show CDR1 as DFQATT and CDR2 as SNEGSKA (reference sequence). This CDR3 is built from 16 residues. Here the CDR3 DNA reads TGCAGTGCTAGAGATCGGGGGGCACCGACCACAGATACGCAGTATTTT. Its translation is CSARDRGAPTTDTQYF.

The chain is built from TRBV7-9 and TRBJ2-1, with 8 bases that match TRBD1. In germline, CDR1 is SEHNR, CDR2 FQNEAQ (reference sequence). V was clipped by 3 bases and J by 9 bases; unmatched bases: 7. The length of the CDR3 is 14 residues. The CDR3 protein is CASSFGQGLGEQFF. The CDR3 nucleotides read TGTGCCAGCAGCTTCGGACAGGGTCTAGGTGAGCAGTTCTTC.

V gene TRBV6-1 combines with J gene TRBJ2-7, with 8 bases that match TRBD1. With 2 bases clipped from V and 4 bases from J, the junction kept 1 base outside the gene matches. Germline loops: CDR1 MNHNS, CDR2 SASEGT. The CDR3 contains 13 residues. DNA of the CDR3: TGTGCCAGCAGTGAATGGACAGGGTACGAGCAGTACTTC. It codes for CASSEWTGYEQYF.

V is TRBV12-3 or TRBV12-4 and J is TRBJ2-7; D may be TRBD2 (6 bases). CDR3 length: 14 amino acids. The V gene lost 7 bases and the J gene lost 6 bases, with 19 bases spanning the gap. CDR3 amino acids: CASTPSGLPLEQYF. Written as DNA, the CDR3 is TGTGCCAGCACCCCGAGCGGGCTCCCCCTCGAGCAGTACTTC.

The chain uses TRBV7-8 and TRBJ1-2, with D tentatively TRBD1 (5 bases). V was trimmed by 2 bases and J by 6 bases, leaving 16 bases between them. The CDR3 consists of 15 residues. CDR1 and CDR2 (germline): SGHVS, FQNEAQ. The chain's CDR3 is CASSLFERGEDGYTF. The CDR3 bases are TGTGCCAGCAGCTTATTTGAGAGGGGAGAGGATGGCTACACCTTC.